The source of this TCR beta chain is a study of a mutant IDH1 vaccine in newly diagnosed glioma. About the study: Earlier treatment was radiotherapy, temozolomide, or both, with most getting both.

Time point given: week 35, safety follow-up. Vaccine doses each comprised 300 ug of mutant IDH1 20-mer peptide, with topical imiquimod. Details on this clone: Its antigen is as yet unknown.

The junction had 3 bases not matched to a gene; V was cut back by 0 bases and J by 7 bases. The CDR3 totals 15 residues. Germline-derived CDR1 and CDR2 are MNHEY and SVGAGI. Profiled with immunoSEQ multiplex PCR; TCRdb holds only in-frame clones, not every one. Here the sample spans some 54,000 clones, under 90% being singletons. V is TRBV6-5 and J is TRBJ1-6, with 7 bases that match TRBD1. The sample was PBMCs, taken from a glioma patient whose treatment included an IDH1 peptide vaccine. This receptor was obtained from a woman in her late teens or twenties with glioma. The CDR3 loop reads CASSYSTGMNSPLHF. CDR3 nucleotide sequence: TGTGCCAGCAGTTACTCGACAGGGATGAATTCACCCCTCCACTTT.